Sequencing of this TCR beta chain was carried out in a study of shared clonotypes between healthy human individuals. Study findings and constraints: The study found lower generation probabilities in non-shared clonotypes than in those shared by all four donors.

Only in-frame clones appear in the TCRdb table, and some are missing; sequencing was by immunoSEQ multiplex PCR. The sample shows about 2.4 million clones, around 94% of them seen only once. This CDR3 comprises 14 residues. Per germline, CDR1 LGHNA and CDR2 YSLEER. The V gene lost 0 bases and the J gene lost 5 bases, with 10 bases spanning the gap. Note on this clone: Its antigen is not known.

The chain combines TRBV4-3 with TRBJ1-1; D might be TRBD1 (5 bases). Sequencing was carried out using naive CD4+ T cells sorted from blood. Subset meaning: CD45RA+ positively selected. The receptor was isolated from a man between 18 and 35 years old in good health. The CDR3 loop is CASSQDSGGTEAFF. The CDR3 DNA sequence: TGCGCCAGCAGCCAAGATAGTGGGGGAACTGAAGCTTTCTTT.